The rows below give T cell receptor beta chains drawn from one sample of a study of blood T cell repertoires in COVID-19. Measured with immunoSEQ multiplex PCR; TCRdb has only the in-frame clones, and not every one. The sample carries roughly 160,000 clones, about 80% recorded once. The sample comprised PBMCs or T cells enriched from blood (not recorded which). These receptors originate from a woman aged 55-69 years who had recovered from COVID-19. Each CDR3 is given with its conserved first and last residue. A D gene is named only where the DNA matches it firmly. Clone size is not always given. Where it is, it says once, few, many or a class for expanded clones.

j_gene	abundance	v_gene	d_gene	CDR3aa	CDR3nt
TRBJ2-7	.	TRBV30	.	CAWRSTSPSEQYF	TGTGCCTGGAGGTCTACTAGCCCAAGCGAGCAGTACTTC
TRBJ2-5	.	TRBV10-3	.	CAISEVGGNMYQETQYF	TGTGCCATCAGTGAGGTTGGAGGGAATATGTACCAAGAGACCCAGTACTTC
TRBJ2-7	.	TRBV24-1	TRBD1	CATSDSGQVSYEQYF	TGTGCCACCAGTGATTCGGGACAGGTCTCCTACGAGCAGTACTTC
TRBJ1-1	few	TRBV6-1	TRBD1	CASSDRDRGEAFF	TGTGCCAGCAGTGATAGGGACAGGGGGGAAGCTTTCTTT
TRBJ1-6	.	TRBV27	.	CASSLSNGLSSYNSPLHF	TGTGCCAGCAGTTTATCGAACGGACTGAGCTCCTATAATTCACCCCTCCACTTT
TRBJ1-1	.	TRBV21-1	.	CASSPSPGTGDTEAFF	TGTGCCAGCAGCCCAAGTCCCGGGACAGGGGACACTGAAGCTTTCTTT
TRBJ1-1	.	TRBV6-2/TRBV6-3	.	CASSYSIEAGRAEAFF	TGTGCCAGCAGTTACTCGATTGAGGCAGGGAGGGCTGAAGCTTTCTTT
TRBJ1-2	.	TRBV10-3	TRBD1	CAISEGQGAGYTF	TGTGCCATCAGTGAGGGACAGGGGGCTGGCTACACCTTC
TRBJ2-5	.	TRBV7-6	TRBD1	CASSQGRDRGQETQYF	TGTGCCAGCAGCCAGGGGAGGGACAGGGGCCAAGAGACCCAGTACTTC
TRBJ1-4	.	TRBV28	.	CASSLSRGEKLFF	TGTGCCAGCAGTTTATCAAGGGGTGAAAAACTGTTTTTT